This T cell receptor (beta chain) was captured in a study of T cell responses to AZD1222 COVID-19 vaccine. General observations from the study: After the peak T cell response, and only then, were repertoires sampled.

This CDR3 is built from 14 residues. About this clone itself: Antigen unknown.

Sequencing was performed with immunoSEQ multiplex PCR; in TCRdb, only in-frame clones are kept and a portion is missing. There are about 150,000 clones in the sample; about 95% occur only once, and around 1.3% lies in the top ten. This specimen was peripheral blood, taken on day 0 of AZD1222 vaccination. The rearrangement uses TRBV21-1 and TRBJ2-2; TRBD2, the table's D call, was not compared with the DNA. TRBV21-1 is described as a pseudogene. The TCR was taken from an adult in good health. CDR3: CAPRGAGVGGELFF. DNA of the CDR3: TGTGCTCCCCGGGGGGCAGGCGTTGGCGGGGAGCTGTTTTTT.